These 8 T cell receptor beta chains were sequenced from one sample in a study of tumor-infiltrating lymphocytes in primary liver carcinoma (TCRdb year 2017). This sample was sequenced with an Illumina HiSeq 2500. TCRbeta-specific cDNA was reverse-transcribed from about 500 ng total RNA using a constant-region primer and ProtoScript II reverse transcriptase. Construction of the TCRbeta libraries relied on three nested rounds of multiplex PCR, following a slightly modified ARM-PCR procedure. Each of the first two PCR rounds ran for 9 to 10 cycles using multiplex TRBV1-TRBV30 forward primers together with a Cbeta reverse primer. The public reads were run again by TCRdb, first through fastp at Q25 and then through MiXCR, and only productive beta chains were kept. Rows are combined by CDR3 protein, so each entry shows the most common genes and DNA. Present in this sample are about 210,000 distinct CDR3 sequences, around four fifths of which were seen just once. Of the sample, roughly 18% is held by the ten largest clones.

Total RNA and DNA were co-extracted without cell sorting from about 19-30 mg of bulk tissue using the AllPrep DNA/RNA mini kit. Source material: tumor tissue from primary liver carcinoma. These receptors all stem from a middle-aged man with primary liver carcinoma and hepatitis B virus infection.

This clonotype has only a few counts. An end of the junction does not agree with germline; a read error may underlie this. The V call is TRBV5-4, the J call TRBJ2-7; 8 bases map to TRBD1. In germline, CDR1 is SGHNT, CDR2 YYREEE (reference sequence). The CDR3 is made up of 15 amino acids. This CDR3 reads CVSSSGTGARGEQYF. In DNA form, the CDR3 reads TGTGTCAGCAGCTCTGGGACAGGCGCGAGAGGTGAGCAGTACTTC.

As to this clonotype: In this CDR3 the conserved last residue, phenylalanine or tryptophan, is missing, so a read error is likely. The DNA is omitted, as the CDR3 cannot be located on it reliably, and the CDR3 follows TCRdb's listing. The rearrangement links TRBV28 to TRBJ2-7; the listed D gene, TRBD1, was not tested against the DNA. The CDR3 sequence runs 15 residues, both termini included. The germline V gene has CDR1 MDHEN and CDR2 SYDVKM. The CDR3 loop reads CASNSGTDVSYEQYI.

To note about this clonotype: A read error may account for a junction end that differs from germline. The chain has TRBV29-1 and TRBJ2-7, with D possibly TRBD2 on 6 matching bases. The CDR3 runs to 12 residues. The germline V gene encodes CDR1 SQVTM and CDR2 ANQGSEA. The CDR3 bases are TGCAGTGCCCGACTAGACAGCTACAAGCAGTACTTC. Its protein product is CSARLDSYKQYF.

A word on this clonotype: Since the CDR3 does not end with the conserved phenylalanine or tryptophan, this likely comes from a read error. The limits of the CDR3 on the DNA are not certain, so only TCRdb's listed CDR3 is given. The V gene is TRBV6-2 or TRBV6-3, the J gene TRBJ2-7. The germline gives CDR1 MNHEY, CDR2 SVGEGT. Both ends counted, the CDR3 spans 13 residues. This CDR3 reads CASSYELSYEQCL.

Notes on this clonotype: At one of its ends the junction is not consistent with the germline gene, which may arise from a read error. DNA of the CDR3: TGCAGGGTTGAATTGGCAATCTCTGGGGCCAACGTCCTGACTTTC. Its translation: CRVELAISGANVLTF. J is TRBJ2-6 and V is TRBV29-1; D gene uncertain. The germline V gene has CDR1 SQVTM and CDR2 ANQGSEA. The CDR3 loop spans 15 amino acids.

V gene TRBV29-1 combines with J gene TRBJ2-5; a weak D match, TRBD1 (6 bases). Trimming shortened V by 3 bases and J by 8 bases, and 19 bases separated the two germline ends. CDR1 SQVTM and CDR2 ANQGSEA come from the germline V gene. The CDR3 is made up of 14 amino acids. The CDR3 sequence is CSVDLGAKVETQYF. CDR3 nucleotides: TGCAGCGTTGATCTGGGGGCGAAAGTAGAAACCCAGTACTTC.

A word on this clonotype: The junction and the germline gene differ at one end; a read error may be behind it. The chain has TRBV6-5 and TRBJ2-1; the D gene is possibly TRBD1 (6 bases). This CDR3 has 16 amino acids. The germline V gene encodes CDR1 MNHEY and CDR2 SVGAGI. In nucleotides, the CDR3 is TGTGCCATCAGTCTGGGGACCAGGGGCTCCTACAATGAGCAGTTATTC. The encoded protein is CAISLGTRGSYNEQLF.

About this clonotype itself: Germline is not matched at one junction end, which may reflect a read error. The J gene is TRBJ1-2, the V gene TRBV12-3 or TRBV12-4; possibly TRBD1 for D (6 bases). The CDR3 is 12 residues long. The CDR3 DNA follows: TGTGTCAGCAACCCACAGGGTGTGGGCTACACCTTC. Its protein product is CVSNPQGVGYTF.